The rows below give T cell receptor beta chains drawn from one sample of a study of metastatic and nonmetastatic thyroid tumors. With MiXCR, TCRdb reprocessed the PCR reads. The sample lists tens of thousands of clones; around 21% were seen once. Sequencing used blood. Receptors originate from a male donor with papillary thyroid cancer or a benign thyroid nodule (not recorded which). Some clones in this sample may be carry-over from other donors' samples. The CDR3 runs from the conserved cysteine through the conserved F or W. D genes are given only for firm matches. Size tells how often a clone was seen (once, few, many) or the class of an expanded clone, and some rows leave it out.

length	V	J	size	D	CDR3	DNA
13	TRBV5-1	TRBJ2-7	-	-	CASSLVGGDEQYF	TGCGCCAGCAGCCTGGTAGGGGGGGACGAGCAGTACTTC
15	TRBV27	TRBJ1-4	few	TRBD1	CASTYGQGPNEKLFF	TGTGCCAGCACTTACGGACAGGGACCTAATGAAAAACTGTTTTTT
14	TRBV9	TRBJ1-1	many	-	CASSREPMNTEAFF	TGTGCCAGCAGTAGGGAACCCATGAACACTGAAGCTTTCTTT
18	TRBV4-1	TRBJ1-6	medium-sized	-	CASSQDYQDTGSYSPLHF	TGCGCCAGCAGCCAAGATTATCAGGATACAGGGAGTTATTCGCCCCTCCACTTT
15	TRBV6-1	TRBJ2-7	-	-	CASSEAAGSSYEQYF	TGTGCCAGCAGTGAAGCCGCAGGGTCCTCCTACGAGCAGTACTTC
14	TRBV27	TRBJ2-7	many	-	CASSPEGEHYEQYF	TGTGCCAGCAGTCCCGAGGGGGAACACTACGAGCAGTACTTC
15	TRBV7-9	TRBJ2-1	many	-	CASSLRREKHNEQFF	TGTGCCAGCAGCTTAAGAAGAGAGAAACACAATGAGCAGTTCTTC
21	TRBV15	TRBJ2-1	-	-	CATPGVSPEKKKTLDYNEQFF	TGTGCCACCCCGGGGGTTAGCCCCGAAAAAAAAAAAACCCTGGACTACAATGAGCAGTTCTTC
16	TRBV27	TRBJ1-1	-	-	CASSLSHDRMNTEAFF	TGTGCCAGCAGTTTATCCCACGACAGGATGAACACTGAAGCTTTCTTT
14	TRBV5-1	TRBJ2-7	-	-	CVSSLGACSYEQYF	TGCGTCAGCAGCTTGGGAGCTTGCTCCTACGAGCAGTACTTC
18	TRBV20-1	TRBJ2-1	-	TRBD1	CSARGTGGYVGGDNEQLF	TGCAGTGCTAGAGGGACAGGGGGCTACGTTGGCGGGGATAATGAGCAGCTCTTC
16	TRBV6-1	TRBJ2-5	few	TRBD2	CASRIPLAGTWETQYF	TGTGCCAGCAGAATCCCTTTAGCGGGAACTTGGGAGACCCAGTACTTC
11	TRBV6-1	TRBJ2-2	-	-	CASRGTGELFF	TGTGCCAGCAGGGGGACCGGGGAGCTGTTTTTT
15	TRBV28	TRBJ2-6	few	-	CASIPFKSWANVLTF	TGTGCCAGCATCCCCTTTAAATCTTGGGCCAACGTCCTGACTTTC
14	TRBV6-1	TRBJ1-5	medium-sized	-	CASSDRGANQPQHF	TGTGCCAGCAGTGACCGGGGGGCCAATCAGCCCCAGCATTTT